What follows describes a single T cell receptor beta chain. These data originate in a study of blood T cell repertoires in COVID-19. The study recruited people aged about 18 to 90 years across approximately 23 US areas. Repertoires were generated with immunoSEQ multiplex PCR, while TCRdb's copy carries only in-frame clones and drops some. The table lists around 300,000 clones, over 75% of them singletons. Trimming pared 7 bases from V and 0 bases from J, leaving 9 bases between. Germline CDR1 SQVTM, CDR2 ANQGSEA. CDR3 length equals 12 residues. The receptor was isolated from a woman aged 25 to 39 who had recovered from COVID-19. The sequenced material came from PBMCs or T cells enriched from blood (not recorded which). This rearrangement joins TRBV29-1 to TRBJ1-1; D is perhaps TRBD1 (6 bases). The CDR3 loop reads CSAQGLNTEAFF. Written as DNA, the CDR3 is TGCAGCGCCCAGGGGCTGAACACTGAAGCTTTCTTT.